Listed here is a single T cell receptor beta chain. The entry originates in a study of T cell responses to AZD1222 COVID-19 vaccine. Assay used: immunoSEQ multiplex PCR; TCRdb lists only in-frame clones, some missing. The sample includes about 100,000 clones, about 88% of them seen just once. Trimming removed 2 bases from V and 2 bases from J; junction bases left unmatched: 3. This CDR3 comprises 15 residues. Germline CDR1 reads LGHDT; CDR2 reads YNNKEL (reference sequence). Sequences were derived from peripheral blood, sampled on day 0 of AZD1222 vaccination. This chain links TRBV3-1 (or the pseudogene TRBV3-2) with TRBJ2-3; 8 nucleotides align to TRBD2. This clonotype originated in an adult in good health. CDR3 loop: CASSQSGGHTDTQYF. In nucleotides, the CDR3 is TGTGCCAGCAGCCAATCGGGGGGGCACACAGATACGCAGTATTTT.